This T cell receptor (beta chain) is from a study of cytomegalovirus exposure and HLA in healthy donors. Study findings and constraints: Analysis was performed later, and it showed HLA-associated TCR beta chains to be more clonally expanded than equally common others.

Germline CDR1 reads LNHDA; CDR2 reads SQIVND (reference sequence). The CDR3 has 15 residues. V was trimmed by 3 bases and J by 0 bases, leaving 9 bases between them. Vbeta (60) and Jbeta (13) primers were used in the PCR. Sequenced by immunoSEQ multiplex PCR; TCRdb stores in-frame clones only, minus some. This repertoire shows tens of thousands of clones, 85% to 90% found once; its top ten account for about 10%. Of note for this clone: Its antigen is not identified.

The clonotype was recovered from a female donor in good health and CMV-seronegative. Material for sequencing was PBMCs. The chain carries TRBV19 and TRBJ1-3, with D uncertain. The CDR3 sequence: CASSMDSYSGNTIYF. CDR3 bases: TGTGCCAGTAGTATGGACTCCTACTCTGGAAACACCATATATTTT.